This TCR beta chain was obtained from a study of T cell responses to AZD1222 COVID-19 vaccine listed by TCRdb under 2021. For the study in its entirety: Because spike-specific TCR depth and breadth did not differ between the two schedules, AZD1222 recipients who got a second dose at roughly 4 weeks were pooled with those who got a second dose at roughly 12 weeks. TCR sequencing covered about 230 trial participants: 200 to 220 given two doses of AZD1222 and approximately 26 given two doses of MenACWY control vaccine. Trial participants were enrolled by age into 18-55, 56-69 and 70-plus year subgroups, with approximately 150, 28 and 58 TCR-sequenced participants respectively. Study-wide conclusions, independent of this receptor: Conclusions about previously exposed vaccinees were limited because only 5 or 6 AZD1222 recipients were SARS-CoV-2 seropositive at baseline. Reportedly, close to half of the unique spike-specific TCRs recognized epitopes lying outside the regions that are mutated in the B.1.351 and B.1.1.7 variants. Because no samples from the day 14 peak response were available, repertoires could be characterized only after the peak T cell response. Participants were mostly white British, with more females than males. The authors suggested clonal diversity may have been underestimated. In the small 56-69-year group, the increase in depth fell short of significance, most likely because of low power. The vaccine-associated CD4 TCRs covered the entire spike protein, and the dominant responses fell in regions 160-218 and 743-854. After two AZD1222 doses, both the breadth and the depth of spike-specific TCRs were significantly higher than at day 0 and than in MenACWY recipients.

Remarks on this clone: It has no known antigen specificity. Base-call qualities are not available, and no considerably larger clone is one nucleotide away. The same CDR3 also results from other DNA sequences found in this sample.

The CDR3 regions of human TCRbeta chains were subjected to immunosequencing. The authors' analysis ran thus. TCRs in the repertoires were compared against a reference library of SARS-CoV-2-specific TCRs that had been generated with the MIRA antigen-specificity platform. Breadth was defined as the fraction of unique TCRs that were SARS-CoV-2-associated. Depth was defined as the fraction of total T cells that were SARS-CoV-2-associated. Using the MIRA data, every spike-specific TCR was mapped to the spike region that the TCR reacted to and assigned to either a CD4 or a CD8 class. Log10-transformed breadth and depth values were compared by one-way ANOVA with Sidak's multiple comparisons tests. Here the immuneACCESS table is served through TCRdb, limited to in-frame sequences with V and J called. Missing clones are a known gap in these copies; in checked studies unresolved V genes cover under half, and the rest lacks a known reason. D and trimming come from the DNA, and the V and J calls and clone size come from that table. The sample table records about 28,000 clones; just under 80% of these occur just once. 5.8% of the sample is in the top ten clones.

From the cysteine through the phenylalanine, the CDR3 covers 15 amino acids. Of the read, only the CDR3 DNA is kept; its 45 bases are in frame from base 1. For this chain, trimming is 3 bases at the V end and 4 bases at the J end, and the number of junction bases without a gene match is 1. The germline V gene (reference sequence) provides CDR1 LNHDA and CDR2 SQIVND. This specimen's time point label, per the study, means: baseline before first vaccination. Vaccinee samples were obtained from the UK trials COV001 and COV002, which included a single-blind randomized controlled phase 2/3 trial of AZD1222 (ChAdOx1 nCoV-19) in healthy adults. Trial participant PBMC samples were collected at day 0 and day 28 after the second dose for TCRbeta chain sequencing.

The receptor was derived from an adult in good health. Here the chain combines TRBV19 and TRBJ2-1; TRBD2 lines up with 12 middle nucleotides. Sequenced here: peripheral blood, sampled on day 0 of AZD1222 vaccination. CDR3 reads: CASSMTSGSYNEQFF. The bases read TGTGCCAGTAGTATGACTAGCGGGAGTTACAATGAGCAGTTCTTC.